Below, 18 T cell receptor beta chains from the same sample are listed, as sequenced in a study of T-cell memory formation after mild COVID-19. TCRdb reprocessed the 5' RACE reads via MiXCR and lists one record per CDR3 protein. The table shows roughly 70,000 distinct CDR3 sequences, with 15% to 20% occurring only once. Sequencing used PBMCs or a T cell subset sorted from them (not recorded which). The receptors shown here come from an adult woman who had mild COVID-19 (a few samples of this study predate the infection). Cell type and time point are not known.

Here the CDR3 DNA reads TGTGCCAGCAGCCCCGAGGCAGCAGACCACACAGATACGCAGTATTTT. Translated, it gives CASSPEAADHTDTQYF. The chain carries TRBV9 and TRBJ2-3, with D unresolved. Deletions cut 4 bases from V and 2 bases from J, with 17 bases between. The CDR3 extends over 16 amino acids. The V gene's germline CDR1 is SGDLS and CDR2 YYNGEE. The whole variable domain, remainder taken from reference TRBV9 and TRBJ2-3, is DSGVTQTPKHLITATGQRVTLRCSPRSGDLSVYWYQQSLDQGLQFLIQYYNGEERAKGNILERFSAQQFPDLHSELNLSSLELGDSALYFCASSPEAADHTDTQYFGPGTRLTVL.

This clonotype has ten or more counts. The chain has TRBV29-1 and TRBJ2-2; D is unclear. V lost 5 bases and J 3 bases, leaving 10 bases between the germline ends. Germline CDR1 and CDR2: SQVTM and ANQGSEA. The CDR3 totals 13 residues. This CDR3 reads CSVQLGDTGELFF. CDR3 DNA sequence: TGCAGCGTTCAGCTAGGAGACACCGGGGAGCTGTTTTTT.

The chain uses TRBV12-3 or TRBV12-4 and TRBJ1-1; 7 nucleotides agree with TRBD1. The CDR3 runs 15 residues. V gave up 11 bases and J gave up 4 bases; unmatched junction bases: 16. As DNA, the CDR3 is TGTGCCGGACTTAGACAGGGCCTTTCGGGCACTGAAGCTTTCTTT. It codes for CAGLRQGLSGTEAFF.

The chain recombines TRBV20-1 with TRBJ1-5; 7 bases align to TRBD1. The V and J ends lost 0 bases and 4 bases, in that order; junction bases with no gene match: 6. CDR3 length: 15 residues. The germline CDR1 and CDR2 sequences are DFQATT and SNEGSKA (reference sequence). CDR3 DNA: TGCAGTGCTAGAGACCGGGACAGCGCGAATCAGCCCCAGCATTTT. It translates to CSARDRDSANQPQHF.

CDR3 amino acids: CASMGALGANVLTF. CDR3 in DNA: TGTGCCAGCATGGGGGCGCTTGGGGCCAACGTCCTGACTTTC. The genes are TRBV2 and TRBJ2-6, with a possible D match to TRBD1 (6 bases). The CDR3 runs to 14 residues. Germline V CDR1 and CDR2: SNHLY, FYNNEI. V shed 7 bases and J shed 3 bases, with 10 bases lying between them. Using reference TRBV2 and TRBJ2-6 for the parts outside the CDR3, the full variable domain is EPEVTQTPSHQVTQMGQEVILRCVPISNHLYFYWYRQILGQKVEFLVSFYNNEISEKSEIFDDQFSVERPDGSNFTLKIRSTKLEDSAMYFCASMGALGANVLTFGAGSRLTVL.

This clonotype was observed a few times. V gene TRBV20-1 combines with J gene TRBJ2-7; maybe TRBD1 (5 bases). The V and J ends lost 1 base and 3 bases respectively, with 19 bases between them. Germline V gives CDR1 DFQATT, CDR2 SNEGSKA (reference sequence). This CDR3 contains 16 residues. This CDR3 is CSARVREDSWFYEQYF. The CDR3 DNA sequence: TGCAGTGCTAGAGTTCGAGAAGACAGTTGGTTCTACGAGCAGTACTTC.

The J gene is TRBJ2-7, the V gene TRBV24-1; D call uncertain. The germline gives CDR1 KGHDR, CDR2 SFDVKD. V was shortened by 2 bases and J by 4 bases, with 2 bases between the two germline ends. The CDR3 has 11 amino acids. CDR3 in amino acids: CATSDSYEQYF. CDR3 sequence (DNA): TGTGCCACCAGTGATTCTTACGAGCAGTACTTC.

The chain links TRBV5-1 to TRBJ2-7, with 7 bases that match TRBD2. The CDR3 extends over 15 amino acids. CDR1 and CDR2 (germline): SGHRS, YFSETQ. The trim removed 1 base at V and 0 bases at J, leaving 4 bases unmatched. The CDR3 here is CASSLPGGSSYEQYF. CDR3 DNA sequence: TGCGCCAGCAGCTTGCCCGGGGGGAGCTCCTACGAGCAGTACTTC.

This chain joins TRBV28 and TRBJ2-7; 7 bases map to TRBD2. This CDR3 comprises 15 residues. Germline V lookup: CDR1 MDHEN, CDR2 SYDVKM. The V and J ends lost 5 bases and 7 bases, in that order; junction bases with no gene match: 14. CDR3 sequence reads: CASSPRDYETGEQYF. Written as DNA, the CDR3 is TGTGCCAGCAGTCCACGGGACTATGAGACGGGGGAGCAGTACTTC.

The chain is built from TRBV7-2 and TRBJ2-5; D possibly uses TRBD1 or TRBD2 (5 bases each). CDR3 size: 16 residues. Germline V gene data show CDR1 as SGHTA and CDR2 as FQGNSA. V lost 3 bases and J 0 bases, leaving 14 bases between the germline ends. The CDR3 DNA follows: TGTGCCAGCAGCTTGATTAGGGGAGACTACCAAGAGACCCAGTACTTC. Translating it yields CASSLIRGDYQETQYF. Full variable domain (remainder filled in from reference TRBV7-2 and TRBJ2-5): GAGVSQSPSNKVTEKGKDVELRCDPISGHTALYWYRQSLGQGLEFLIYFQGNSAPDKSGLPSDRFSAERTGGSVSTLTIQRTQQEDSAVYLCASSLIRGDYQETQYFGPGTRLLVL.

The CDR3 protein is CASSFGLELFF. In DNA form, the CDR3 reads TGTGCCAGCAGCTTCGGTCTAGAGCTGTTTTTT. J is TRBJ2-2 and V is TRBV5-5; D not resolved. Deletions cut 2 bases from V and 11 bases from J, with 7 bases between. The CDR3 covers 11 residues. Germline CDR1 is SGHKS and CDR2 is YYEKEE (reference sequence).

V is TRBV18 and J is TRBJ2-1; TRBD2 matches 16 bases. The CDR3 extends over 18 amino acids. The trim removed 3 bases at V and 4 bases at J, leaving 6 bases unmatched. In germline, CDR1 is KGHSH, CDR2 LQKENI. The CDR3 sequence is CASSPGTSGRERYNEQFF. CDR3 DNA: TGTGCCAGCTCACCGGGGACTAGCGGGAGGGAGAGATACAATGAGCAGTTCTTC. Variable domain in full (rest from reference TRBV18 and TRBJ2-1): NAGVMQNPRHLVRRRGQEARLRCSPMKGHSHVYWYRQLPEEGLKFMVYLQKENIIDESGMPKERFSAEFPKEGPSILRIQQVVRGDSAAYFCASSPGTSGRERYNEQFFGPGTRLTVL.

This clonotype has a handful of counts. The chain links TRBV12-3 or TRBV12-4 to TRBJ2-5; tentative D call: TRBD2 (5 bases). Trimming removed 4 bases from V and 2 bases from J, with 17 bases in between. The CDR3 is 16 amino acids. CDR3 in amino acids: CASSSDQDFGQETQYF. CDR3 coding DNA: TGTGCCAGCAGTTCCGACCAGGACTTTGGTCAAGAGACCCAGTACTTC.

This clonotype occurred a few times. The V and J genes are TRBV7-9 and TRBJ2-5; D gene ambiguous. CDR3 size: 15 residues. Between the trimmed V and J ends, which lost 3 bases and 2 bases, there was a span of 13 bases. Looked up from germline, CDR1 is SEHNR and CDR2 is FQNEAQ (reference sequence). The CDR3 reads CASSFIDVQQETQYF. The DNA for the CDR3 is TGTGCCAGCAGCTTCATAGACGTACAACAAGAGACCCAGTACTTC.

There are a few counts of this clonotype. The chain recombines TRBV6-5 with TRBJ2-7, with TRBD1 identical over 9 bases. J gave up 4 bases and V 6 bases, and 7 bases lay outside the gene matches. The CDR3 is 14 amino acids. CDR1 and CDR2 from the germline V gene are MNHEY and SVGAGI. CDR3 in amino acids: CASSWDREVYEQYF. CDR3 coding DNA: TGTGCCAGCAGCTGGGACAGGGAAGTATACGAGCAGTACTTC.

This clonotype was recorded a few times. CDR3 nucleotides: TGTGCCAGCAGCTTAAAATCCTTCGGGGGCAACGGTGAAGCTTTCTTT. This gives the protein CASSLKSFGGNGEAFF. This chain uses TRBV7-8 with TRBJ1-1; TRBD1 might be the D (6 bases). Germline values: CDR1 SGHVS, CDR2 FQNEAQ. The CDR3 extends over 16 amino acids. V lost 2 bases, J lost 7 bases, and 20 bases lay in between. Complete variable domain (other parts from reference TRBV7-8 and TRBJ1-1): GAGVSQSPRYKVAKRGQDVALRCDPISGHVSLFWYQQALGQGPEFLTYFQNEAQLDKSGLPSDRFFAERPEGSVSTLKIQRTQQEDSAVYLCASSLKSFGGNGEAFFGQGTRLTVV.

The V and J genes are TRBV19 and TRBJ2-2; D gene unclear. Trimming pared 5 bases from V and 9 bases from J, leaving 10 bases between. Germline CDR1 is LNHDA and CDR2 is SQIVND (reference sequence). The CDR3 is made up of 12 amino acids. The CDR3, as DNA: TGTGCCAGTAGTTCCGGAGTCAGGGAGCTGTTTTTT. This gives the protein CASSSGVRELFF.

The V and J genes are TRBV20-1 and TRBJ2-1, with D possibly being TRBD2 (7 bases). CDR1 and CDR2 from the germline V gene are DFQATT and SNEGSKA (reference sequence). The CDR3 loop spans 16 amino acids. V lost 3 bases and J 0 bases, leaving 15 bases between the germline ends. In nucleotides, the CDR3 is TGCAGTGCTAGGGGGGGGCGTTCAAGCTCCTACAATGAGCAGTTCTTC. Its translation is CSARGGRSSSYNEQFF.